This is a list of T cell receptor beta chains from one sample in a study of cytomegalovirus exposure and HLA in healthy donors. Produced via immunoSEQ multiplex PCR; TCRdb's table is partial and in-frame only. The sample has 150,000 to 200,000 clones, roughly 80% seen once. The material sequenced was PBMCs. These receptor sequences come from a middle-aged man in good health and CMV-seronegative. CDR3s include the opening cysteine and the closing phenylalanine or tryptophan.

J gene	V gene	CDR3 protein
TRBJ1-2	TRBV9	CASSVGVTQGGGYTF
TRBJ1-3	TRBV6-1	CASGVAGTSGNTIYF
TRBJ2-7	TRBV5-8	CASSLSGKSTYEQYF
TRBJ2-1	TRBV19	CASSIVRGYEQFF
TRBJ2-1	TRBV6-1	CASSEVREGEQFF
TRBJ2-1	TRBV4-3	CASSLVGSGGPGNEQFF
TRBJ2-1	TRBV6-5	CASAYASRGLNEQFF
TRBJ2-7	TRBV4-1	CASSFTTGQGLDEQYF
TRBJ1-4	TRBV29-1	CSVDGQGQEKLFF
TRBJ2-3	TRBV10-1	CASSPGILGASTDTQYF
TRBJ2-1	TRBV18	CASSPGGISYNEQFF
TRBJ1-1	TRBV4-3	CASSLQGGRSEAFF
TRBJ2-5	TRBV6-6	CASSYQGAGAGETQYF
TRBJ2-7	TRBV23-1	CASSQVDRDRPYEQYF
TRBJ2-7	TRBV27	CASISGGTYEQYF
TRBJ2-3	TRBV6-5	CASSLAGDVDTQYF
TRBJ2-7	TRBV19	CASRGLATSYEQYF
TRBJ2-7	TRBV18	CASSASGTGVDEQYF
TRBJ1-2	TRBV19	CASEDRNYGYTF
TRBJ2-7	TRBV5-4	CASSLALAGGGAYEQYF
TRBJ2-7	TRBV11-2	CASSVPGSGGTYEQYF
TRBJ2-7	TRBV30	CAWRGQGASYEQYF
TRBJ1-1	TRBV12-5	CASGLVIGANTEAFF
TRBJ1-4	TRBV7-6	CASSLGQGAGEKLFF
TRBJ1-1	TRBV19	CASSQGAIAFF
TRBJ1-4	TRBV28	CASSLGQGTTNEKLFF